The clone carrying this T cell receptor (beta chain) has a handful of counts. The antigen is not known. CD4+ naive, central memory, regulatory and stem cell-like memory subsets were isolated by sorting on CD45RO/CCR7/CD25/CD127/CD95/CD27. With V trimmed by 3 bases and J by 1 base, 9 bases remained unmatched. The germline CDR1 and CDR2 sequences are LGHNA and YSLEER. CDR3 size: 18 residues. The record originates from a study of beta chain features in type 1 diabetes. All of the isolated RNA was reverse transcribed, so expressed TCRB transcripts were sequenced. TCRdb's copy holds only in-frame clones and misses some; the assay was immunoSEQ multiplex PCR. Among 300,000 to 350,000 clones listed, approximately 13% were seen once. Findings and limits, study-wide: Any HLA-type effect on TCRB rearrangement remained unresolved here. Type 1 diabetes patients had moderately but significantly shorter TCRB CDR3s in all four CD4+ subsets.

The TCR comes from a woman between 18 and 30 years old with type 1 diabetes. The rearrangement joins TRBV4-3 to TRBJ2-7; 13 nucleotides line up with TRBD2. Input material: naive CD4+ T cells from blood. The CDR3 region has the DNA TGCGCCAGCAGCCATCTCGGGACTAGCGGGAAAGTGTCCTACGAGCAGTACGTC. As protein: CASSHLGTSGKVSYEQYV.